These T cell receptor beta chains were read from a single sample in a study of cytomegalovirus exposure and HLA in healthy donors. The repertoire was sequenced with immunoSEQ multiplex PCR; TCRdb's copy has only in-frame clones and lacks some. The sample consists of 95,000 to 150,000 clones, around 80% of them appearing once. Sequencing was performed on PBMCs. The receptors come from a woman between 18 and 29 years old in good health and CMV-seronegative. Each CDR3 is given with its conserved first and last residue. D genes are given only for firm matches. Size is omitted from some rows. Given values are once, few, many or a class for expanded clones.

>once|-|TRBJ2-4|TRBV7-9
CASSPSQDLAKNSQYF
TGTGCCAGCAGCCCAAGCCAGGATCTAGCCAAAAACAGTCAGTACTTC
>-|TRBD2|TRBJ2-1|TRBV15
CATSRSFGGTYSYNEQFF
TGTGCCACCAGCAGATCCTTCGGGGGGACGTACTCCTACAATGAGCAGTTCTTC
>-|-|TRBJ1-1|TRBV2
CASTPTDEAFF
TGTGCCAGCACCCCGACAGATGAAGCTTTCTTT
>-|-|TRBJ1-4|TRBV10-1
CASSEDGIREKLFF
TGCGCCAGCAGTGAGGATGGTATTAGAGAAAAACTGTTTTTT
>-|TRBD2|TRBJ2-3|TRBV6-4
CASSDEGGSTDTQYF
TGTGCCAGCAGTGACGAGGGAGGGTCCACAGATACGCAGTATTTT
>-|TRBD2|TRBJ2-7|TRBV6-6
CASSYTGTSGIEEQYF
TGTGCCAGCAGTTACACCGGGACTAGCGGGATTGAGGAGCAGTACTTC
>few|-|TRBJ1-2|TRBV4-1
CASSQETDTPNYGYTF
TGCGCCAGCAGCCAAGAAACGGACACTCCTAACTATGGCTACACCTTC
>few|-|TRBJ1-2|TRBV30
CAWSWEVGYTF
TGTGCCTGGAGCTGGGAGGTTGGCTACACCTTC
>-|-|TRBJ2-7|TRBV6-5
CASRPTSIVHEQYF
TGTGCCAGCAGGCCCACTAGCATCGTCCACGAGCAGTACTTC
>-|-|TRBJ2-1|TRBV6-1
CASSEESWEWSSYNEQFF
TGTGCCAGCAGTGAAGAAAGTTGGGAGTGGAGCTCCTACAATGAGCAGTTCTTC
>-|TRBD2|TRBJ2-1|TRBV19
CASSGSGGPNEQFF
TGTGCCAGTAGTGGATCGGGAGGGCCAAATGAGCAGTTCTTC
>-|-|TRBJ2-6|TRBV19
CASLSPSGANGLTF
TGTGCCAGCCTGTCCCCCTCTGGGGCCAACGGCCTGACTTTC
>-|-|TRBJ2-6|TRBV6-4
CASSERQNSGANGLTF
TGTGCCAGCAGTGAACGGCAGAACTCTGGGGCCAACGGCCTGACTTTC
>-|TRBD2|TRBJ2-5|TRBV15
CATGGGTQETQYF
TGTGCCACCGGCGGGGGGACCCAAGAGACCCAGTACTTC